This T cell receptor beta chain is drawn from a study of blood T cell repertoires in COVID-19. This clone was detected only a few times. Original methodology: Reference gene primer amplification gave estimated nucleated cell counts. Sequenced by immunoSEQ multiplex PCR; TCRdb stores in-frame clones only, minus some. Clone size and the V and J calls come from that table; the DNA yielded D and trimming. Among approximately 170,000 clones listed, 84% were seen once. Looked up from germline, CDR1 is LGHNA and CDR2 is YSLEER. V shed 2 bases and J shed 5 bases, with 22 bases lying between them. This CDR3 spans 17 amino acids.

The source is a man aged 40-50 years who had recovered from COVID-19. This chain joins TRBV4-3 and TRBJ2-7; D possibly corresponds to TRBD2 (5 bases). Material: peripheral blood. In DNA form, the CDR3 reads TGCGCCAGCAGCCAACATACTCCGGGATCGGTGGAAAACGAGCAGTACTTC. It specifies CASSQHTPGSVENEQYF.